The 31 T cell receptor beta chains in this list originate from one sample, sequenced in a study of beta chain features in type 1 diabetes. Study-level findings and limits: TCRB CDR3s from Type 1 diabetes patients were moderately but significantly shorter in all four CD4+ subsets.

Antigens for these TCRs are unknown. Expressed TCRB transcripts were sequenced, since all the RNA that had been isolated was reverse transcribed. Sequencing used immunoSEQ multiplex PCR; TCRdb keeps in-frame clones, though not all of them. The repertoire holds some 350,000 clones, with around 10% as singletons. Sequencing input: central memory CD4+ T cells from blood. The receptors were sampled from a man in his thirties or forties with type 1 diabetes.

This clone was observed a few times. V and J are TRBV7-2 and TRBJ2-1, with 9 bases lining up with TRBD2. The CDR3 is 16 amino acids. V was clipped by 3 bases and J by 0 bases; unmatched bases: 3. CDR1 and CDR2 (germline): SGHTA, FQGNSA. CDR3 in DNA: TGTGCCAGCAGCTTTACTAGCGGGCTCTCCTACAATGAGCAGTTCTTC. Protein: CASSFTSGLSYNEQFF.

The sample holds many counts of this clone. The genes are TRBV10-2 and TRBJ2-5, with 12 bases lining up with TRBD2. CDR1 and CDR2 from the germline V gene are WSHSY and SAAADI. With V trimmed by 0 bases and J by 8 bases, 4 bases remained unmatched. The CDR3 consists of 15 residues. CDR3 loop: CASSESASGRDTQYF. The CDR3 DNA reads TGCGCCAGCAGTGAGTCGGCTAGCGGGAGGGATACCCAGTACTTC.

This clone was counted a few times. The V call is TRBV5-1, the J call TRBJ2-1; no clear D. V dropped 0 bases and J dropped 10 bases, with 11 bases sitting between them. Germline assignment: CDR1 SGHRS and CDR2 YFSETQ. The CDR3 loop spans 13 amino acids. CDR3 sequence: CASSLGQYGEQFF. CDR3 DNA: TGCGCCAGCAGCTTGGGCCAGTACGGAGAGCAGTTCTTC.

This clone was recorded many times. V gene TRBV28 combines with J gene TRBJ1-3; D perhaps matches TRBD1 (6 bases). CDR1 is MDHEN and CDR2 is SYDVKM in the germline V gene. The CDR3 contains 15 residues. V lost 3 bases and J 5 bases, leaving 14 bases between the germline ends. CDR3 region: CASSFVGGRRNTIYF. The CDR3 DNA is TGTGCCAGCAGTTTTGTCGGGGGGCGAAGAAACACCATATATTTT.

V and J are TRBV13 and TRBJ2-5; 8 bases align to TRBD2. The J call is in doubt because the DNA end fits TRBJ2-7 better. The CDR3 has 15 amino acids. Germline V gene lookup returns CDR1 PRHDT and CDR2 FYEKMQ (reference sequence). The CDR3 sequence is CASSYAGGAGYEQYF. CDR3 coding DNA: TGTGCCAGCAGCTACGCCGGGGGGGCGGGCTACGAGCAGTACTTC.

The gene calls are TRBV19 and TRBJ1-2; no definite D call. CDR3 length equals 16 residues. Germline V lookup: CDR1 LNHDA, CDR2 SQIVND (reference sequence). V lost 7 bases and J lost 4, with 22 bases in between. This chain's CDR3 is CASTPTLRASAYGYTF. The CDR3 nucleotides read TGTGCCAGTACCCCGACGCTTAGGGCCAGCGCCTATGGCTACACCTTC. The full variable domain, with the rest looked up from reference TRBV19 and TRBJ1-2, is DGGITQSPKYLFRKEGQNVTLSCEQNLNHDAMYWYRQDPGQGLRLIYYSQIVNDFQKGDIAEGYSVSREKKESFPLTVTSAQKNPTAFYLCASTPTLRASAYGYTFGSGTRLTVV.

J is TRBJ1-5 and V is TRBV6-1; D unresolved. The CDR3 contains 13 residues. Looked up from germline, CDR1 is MNHNS and CDR2 is SASEGT. Trimming took 6 bases from V and 3 from J, leaving 9 bases between them. The CDR3 here is CASSSEFNQPQHF. Written as DNA, the CDR3 is TGTGCCAGCAGCTCGGAATTCAATCAGCCCCAGCATTTT.

This clone was found a few times. In DNA form, the CDR3 reads TGCAGCGCCCGACAGGAGGCAACTAATGAAAAACTGTTTTTT. Translated: CSARQEATNEKLFF. This chain links TRBV29-1 with TRBJ1-4; a possible D gene is TRBD1 (6 bases). This CDR3 is built from 14 residues. V was pared by 7 bases and J by 0 bases, with 12 bases between. The V gene's germline CDR1 is SQVTM and CDR2 ANQGSEA. Full variable domain (missing parts from reference TRBV29-1 and TRBJ1-4): SAVISQKPSRDICQRGTSLTIQCQVDSQVTMMFWYRQQPGQSLTLIATANQGSEATYESGFVIDKFPISRPNLTFSTLTVSNMSPEDSSIYLCSARQEATNEKLFFGSGTQLSVL.

Points on this clone: Other DNA sequences in this specimen translate into the identical CDR3. The CDR3 sequence: CASSSFSTDTQYF. In nucleotides, the CDR3 is TGTGCCAGCAGCTCCTTTAGCACAGATACGCAGTATTTT. The chain links TRBV5-6 to TRBJ2-3; D not certain. Germline V gene data show CDR1 as SGHDT and CDR2 as YYEEEE. The CDR3 is 13 residues long. V shed 3 bases and J shed 0 bases, with 5 bases lying between them.

The chain carries TRBV5-6 and TRBJ1-2; no reliable D call. The CDR3 sequence is 16 residues long. V was cut by 4 bases and J by 2 bases, with 18 bases left in between. The germline gives CDR1 SGHDT, CDR2 YYEEEE. The CDR3 spells CASSLVEMAENYGYTF. In nucleotides, the CDR3 is TGTGCCAGCAGCCTAGTTGAGATGGCAGAGAACTATGGCTACACCTTC.

This clone has only a few counts. The chain has TRBV5-4 and TRBJ2-5; 8 bases match TRBD1. This CDR3 has 16 amino acids. Germline values: CDR1 SGHNT, CDR2 YYREEE (reference sequence). Trimming cost V 4 bases and J 1 base; bases outside gene matches: 9. CDR3 in amino acids: CASSQGQGRLQETQYF. For the CDR3, the DNA is TGTGCCAGCAGCCAAGGACAGGGCCGCCTCCAAGAGACCCAGTACTTC.

Only a few counts were recorded for this clone. The rearrangement uses TRBV5-1 and TRBJ1-1, with D hard to call. The CDR3 contains 13 residues. Germline assignment: CDR1 SGHRS and CDR2 YFSETQ. V lost 4 bases and J lost 6, with 13 bases in between. This CDR3 is CASSREAASEAFF. CDR3 sequence (DNA): TGCGCCAGCAGCCGTGAGGCAGCTTCTGAAGCTTTCTTT.

The rearrangement joins TRBV30 to TRBJ2-5; either TRBD1 or TRBD2 may fit D (5 bases each). Germline CDR1 GTSNPN, CDR2 SVGIG (reference sequence). The CDR3 consists of 13 residues. Trimming cost V 4 bases and J 2 bases, with 11 bases left between them. The CDR3: CAWKGTVQETQYF. CDR3 DNA sequence: TGTGCCTGGAAGGGGACGGTTCAAGAGACCCAGTACTTC. Full variable domain (remainder filled in from reference TRBV30 and TRBJ2-5): SQTIHQWPATLVQPVGSPLSLECTVEGTSNPNLYWYRQAAGRGLQLLFYSVGIGQISSEVPQNLSASRPQDRQFILSSKKLLLSDSGFYLCAWKGTVQETQYFGPGTRLLVL.

This clone was counted between two and nine times. The chain recombines TRBV28 with TRBJ2-6; D perhaps matches TRBD1 (6 bases). This CDR3 has 16 residues. From germline, CDR1 is MDHEN and CDR2 SYDVKM. Trimming stripped 6 bases from V and 2 bases from J, with 14 bases between. The CDR3 is CASSLRPGAGANVLTF. The DNA of the CDR3 is TGTGCCAGCAGCTTACGCCCAGGGGCTGGGGCCAACGTCCTGACTTTC.

The sample holds a few counts of this clone. This chain links TRBV6-6 with TRBJ1-4; D remains ambiguous. This CDR3 has 15 amino acids. Germline V lookup: CDR1 MNHNY, CDR2 SVGAGI (reference sequence). V lost 3 bases and J 8 bases, leaving 16 bases between the germline ends. The CDR3 nucleotides are TGTGCCAGCAGTTATCGCGAACAAAAAGGGGAAAAACTGTTTTTT. Protein sequence: CASSYREQKGEKLFF.

The rearrangement uses TRBV10-3 and TRBJ2-3; 12 bases agree with TRBD2. The germline CDR1 and CDR2 sequences are ENHRY and SYGVKD. The CDR3 loop spans 16 amino acids. With 6 bases clipped from V and 0 bases from J, the junction kept 4 bases outside the gene matches. This chain's CDR3 is CAIRELAGGSTDTQYF. DNA of the CDR3: TGTGCCATCAGAGAACTAGCGGGAGGAAGCACAGATACGCAGTATTTT.

A few counts support this clone. The gene calls are TRBV18 and TRBJ2-7; D is possibly TRBD2 (6 bases). CDR3 length: 16 amino acids. Trimming took off 2 bases at V and 9 bases at J, with 23 bases between the two ends. CDR1 KGHSH and CDR2 LQKENI come from the germline V gene. The CDR3 reads CASSPRTGEGLSGQYF. CDR3 coding DNA: TGTGCCAGCTCACCAAGGACGGGAGAAGGATTATCGGGGCAGTACTTC.

This chain joins TRBV5-1 and TRBJ2-2, with TRBD1 as a possible D gene (5 bases). The CDR3 consists of 13 residues. Germline V gives CDR1 SGHRS, CDR2 YFSETQ. V shed 0 bases and J shed 8 bases, with 8 bases lying between them. This CDR3 reads CASSLEGYGELFF. The CDR3 nucleotides are TGCGCCAGCAGCTTGGAGGGGTATGGGGAGCTGTTTTTT.

This clone showed up many times. This chain uses TRBV29-1 with TRBJ2-4, with TRBD2 matching 7 bases. The CDR3 is 13 residues long. Losses at the gene ends were 7 bases for V and 8 bases for J; bases not matched to a gene: 11. Germline loops: CDR1 SQVTM, CDR2 ANQGSEA. The CDR3 loop reads CSAFEPGRDIQYF. The CDR3 bases are TGCAGCGCCTTTGAGCCAGGGAGGGACATTCAGTACTTC.

This clone was found a few times. The gene calls are TRBV10-3 and TRBJ1-5; D is unresolved. The CDR3 sequence is 13 residues long. V gave up 3 bases and J gave up 4 bases, with 7 bases separating them. Germline CDR1 and CDR2: ENHRY and SYGVKD. CDR3 region: CAISDRENQPQHF. The CDR3 nucleotides are TGTGCCATCAGTGACCGTGAGAATCAGCCCCAGCATTTT.

The sample holds a few counts of this clone. The same CDR3 is also encoded by other DNA sequences in this sample. The chain has TRBV5-1 and TRBJ2-7, with no clear D. The CDR3 sequence is 12 residues long. Germline lookup yields CDR1 SGHRS and CDR2 YFSETQ. The V and J ends lost 4 bases and 0 bases respectively, with 5 bases between them. Here the CDR3 reads CASSLSSYEQYF. In DNA form, the CDR3 reads TGCGCCAGCAGCCTTAGCTCCTACGAGCAGTACTTC.

The CDR3 DNA follows: TGTGCCAGTAGTATATATGCAGGGCAGGACACAGATACGCAGTATTTT. Its protein product is CASSIYAGQDTDTQYF. This chain connects TRBV19 to TRBJ2-3, with a weak D call TRBD1 (5 bases). This CDR3 has 16 amino acids. Looked up from germline, CDR1 is LNHDA and CDR2 is SQIVND (reference sequence). The germline V and J ends were trimmed by 2 bases and 2 bases, with 14 bases remaining between them.

This chain connects TRBV18 to TRBJ2-4, with D maybe TRBD1 (6 bases). Germline lookup yields CDR1 KGHSH and CDR2 LQKENI. This CDR3 has 14 amino acids. V dropped 0 bases and J dropped 4 bases, with 7 bases sitting between them. The CDR3 coding sequence is TGTGCCAGCTCACCACCCGGACAGAAAAACATTCAGTACTTC. It yields the protein CASSPPGQKNIQYF.

On this clone: Sequence at one end of the junction differs from germline and may be a read error. Other DNA sequences in this sample translate to the same CDR3. The V gene is TRBV28, the J gene TRBJ1-4, with D possibly being TRBD1 (5 bases). CDR1 is MDHEN and CDR2 is SYDVKM in the germline V gene. The CDR3 spans 13 residues. CDR3 nucleotide sequence: TGCGCCAGCAGTCTCGGGACGGAAGAAAAACTGTTTTTT. Protein sequence: CASSLGTEEKLFF. The full variable domain, completed using reference TRBV28 and TRBJ1-4, is DVKVTQSSRYLVKRTGEKVFLECVQDMDHENMFWYRQDPGLGLRLIYFSYDVKMKEKGDIPEGYSVSREKKERFSLILESASTNQTSMYLCASSLGTEEKLFFGSGTQLSVL.

Comment on this clone: Germline and junction disagree at one end, which may indicate a read error. The V and J genes are TRBV7-7 and TRBJ2-1; the D gene is possibly TRBD1 (6 bases). The CDR3 loop spans 13 amino acids. CDR1 and CDR2 from the germline V gene are SSHAT and FNYEAQ (reference sequence). CDR3 DNA: TGTGCTAGCAGCTCCGACAGGTACAATGAGCAGTTCTTC. Translated: CASSSDRYNEQFF.

This clone came up a few times. V usage is TRBV6-5 and J usage is TRBJ2-4; a possible D gene is TRBD2 (6 bases). The V and J ends lost 6 bases and 7 bases respectively, with 13 bases between them. This CDR3 is built from 13 residues. CDR1 is MNHEY, CDR2 SVGAGI, per germline. The CDR3 loop is CASRSTSGNIQYF. The CDR3 DNA sequence: TGTGCCAGCAGGTCGACTAGTGGGAACATTCAGTACTTC.

The rearrangement links TRBV4-2 to TRBJ1-1; weak D call: TRBD1 (5 bases). This CDR3 has 18 amino acids. The V end lost 1 base, the J end lost 1 base, and 19 bases lay between the germline ends. Germline V gene data show CDR1 as LGHNA and CDR2 as YNFKEQ. The CDR3: CASSQGGSRGAANTEAFF. The CDR3 bases are TGTGCCAGCAGCCAAGGAGGAAGTAGAGGGGCCGCGAACACTGAAGCTTTCTTT.

Only a few counts were recorded for this clone. V is TRBV28 and J is TRBJ1-2, with a weak D call TRBD1 (5 bases). CDR3 size: 11 residues. From germline, CDR1 is MDHEN and CDR2 SYDVKM. Trimming took 5 bases from V and 8 from J, leaving 9 bases between them. CDR3 residues: CASSGASGYTF. DNA of the CDR3: TGTGCCAGCAGTGGGGCTTCCGGCTACACCTTC.

Worth noting for this clone: The same CDR3 arises from other DNA sequences in this sample as well. The gene calls are TRBV7-2 and TRBJ2-7, with D possibly matching TRBD1 (7 bases). V was pared by 5 bases and J by 2 bases, with 16 bases between. CDR3 length equals 15 residues. Germline values: CDR1 SGHTA, CDR2 FQGNSA. CDR3 DNA sequence: TGTGCCAGCAGCCCGACAGGGACTCCGACCTACGAGCAGTACTTC. Amino acid sequence: CASSPTGTPTYEQYF.

The chain has TRBV27 and TRBJ2-7; the D gene is possibly TRBD1 (6 bases). V was trimmed by 2 bases and J by 7 bases, leaving 15 bases between them. The CDR3 extends over 14 amino acids. CDR1 is MNHEY, CDR2 SMNVEV, per germline (reference sequence). Written as DNA, the CDR3 is TGTGCCAGCAGTTTACGCCCTAACAGGGAAGAGCAGTACTTC. Translating it yields CASSLRPNREEQYF.

This clone has at least ten counts. The chain is built from TRBV7-2 and TRBJ2-1; D is unclear. In germline, CDR1 is SGHTA, CDR2 FQGNSA. Trimming pared 5 bases from V and 8 bases from J, leaving 13 bases between. The CDR3 sequence is 13 residues long. The CDR3 here is CASSLGNFDEQFF. The CDR3 DNA reads TGTGCCAGCAGCCTCGGAAACTTTGATGAGCAGTTCTTC.